Listed here are 21 T cell receptor beta chains from one sample, sequenced in a study of CD4 and CD8 cells across lung adenocarcinoma regions (dated by TCRdb to about 2018). The method behind the library was PCR. The data were produced on a HiSeq X Ten. TCRdb ran its own pipeline on the public reads, namely fastp trimming at Q25 and MiXCR clone calling, and kept in-frame beta chains. Merged by CDR3 protein, the rows form single entries marked with the most common genes and DNA. The sample table lists about 3,000 distinct CDR3 sequences, about 68% of them with a count of one. The ten largest clones take up approximately 16% of the sample. Sequences were obtained from CD4+ T cells from the margin of a lung tumor. Interpreted using the paper, the cell subset or site label stands for: tumor margin region. These TCRs come from a male donor with lung adenocarcinoma. The CD4 and CD8 labels of this study may be unreliable.

The genes are TRBV6-1 and TRBJ2-7; possible D gene TRBD1, 5 bases. Germline CDR1 reads MNHNS; CDR2 reads SASEGT. V dropped 7 bases and J dropped 2 bases, with 12 bases sitting between them. The CDR3 sequence is 13 residues long. DNA for the CDR3: TGTGCCAGCATCCTCCAGGGAACCTACGAGCAGTACTTC. It codes for CASILQGTYEQYF.

V gene TRBV6-1 combines with J gene TRBJ2-5; maybe TRBD1 (6 bases). The V and J ends lost 2 bases and 5 bases respectively, with 6 bases between them. The CDR3 is 12 amino acids. Germline-derived CDR1 and CDR2 are MNHNS and SASEGT. The CDR3 loop is CASSETGETQYF. In DNA, the CDR3 is TGTGCCAGCAGTGAAACAGGGGAGACCCAGTACTTC.

The genes are TRBV6-1 and TRBJ2-2; possible D gene TRBD2, 6 bases. This CDR3 region has 16 residues. The germline V gene encodes CDR1 MNHNS and CDR2 SASEGT. V was trimmed by 6 bases and J by 1 base, leaving 15 bases between them. The CDR3 spells CASRLGVAENTGELFF. CDR3 nucleotides: TGTGCCAGCAGACTGGGAGTAGCGGAGAACACCGGGGAGCTGTTTTTT.

The V call is TRBV11-3, the J call TRBJ2-1; D uncertain. CDR3 size: 13 residues. Trimming removed 0 bases from V and 6 bases from J, with 6 bases in between. Germline loops: CDR1 SGHNT, CDR2 YENEEA. The chain's CDR3 is CASSLEHGNEQFF. CDR3 DNA sequence: TGTGCCAGCAGCTTAGAACACGGCAATGAGCAGTTCTTC. Full variable domain (outside the CDR3, taken from reference TRBV11-3 and TRBJ2-1): EAGVVQSPRYKIIEKKQPVAFWCNPISGHNTLYWYLQNLGQGPELLIRYENEEAVDDSQLPKDRFSAERLKGVDSTLKIQPAELGDSAVYLCASSLEHGNEQFFGPGTRLTVL.

The chain links TRBV6-1 to TRBJ1-3; D ambiguous. CDR3 length: 15 amino acids. Deletions cut 3 bases from V and 5 bases from J, with 14 bases between. Germline CDR1 reads MNHNS; CDR2 reads SASEGT. As DNA, the CDR3 is TGTGCCAGCAGTGATACGGGTCAGCCACGAAACACCATATATTTT. Protein product: CASSDTGQPRNTIYF.

The chain links TRBV6-1 to TRBJ1-2, with D possibly matching TRBD1 (5 bases). Germline lookup yields CDR1 MNHNS and CDR2 SASEGT. The CDR3 contains 12 residues. V was cut by 6 bases and J by 7 bases, with 12 bases left in between. Written as DNA, the CDR3 is TGTGCCAGCAGAGACGGGGCGGGTGGCTACACCTTC. It codes for CASRDGAGGYTF.

The V call is TRBV6-1, the J call TRBJ2-5, with D possibly matching TRBD2 (6 bases). Germline loops: CDR1 MNHNS, CDR2 SASEGT. The CDR3 length is 14 residues. The V end lost 6 bases, the J end lost 11 bases, and 22 bases lay between the germline ends. The CDR3 DNA follows: TGTGCCAGCAGGATAGACACGGGGGTGGCTGAGCAGTACTTC. Amino acids: CASRIDTGVAEQYF.

Judged by abundance, this clonotype is large (0.1 to 1%). This chain links TRBV6-1 with TRBJ2-1, with 8 bases lining up with TRBD2. CDR1 is MNHNS, CDR2 SASEGT, per germline. CDR3 length: 14 amino acids. Trimming at V came to 8 bases and at J to 6 bases, leaving 9 bases not matched to a gene. The CDR3 sequence is CASSQREWINEQFF. Written as DNA, the CDR3 is TGTGCCAGCTCCCAGCGGGAGTGGATCAATGAGCAGTTCTTC.

This chain joins TRBV6-1 and TRBJ2-3, with 8 bases fitting TRBD2. Germline values: CDR1 MNHNS, CDR2 SASEGT. The length of the CDR3 is 14 residues. V trimming: 6 bases; J trimming: 4 bases; junction bases outside the gene matches: 6. CDR3 loop: CASSSGGYADTQYF. The CDR3 DNA reads as TGTGCCAGCAGCTCGGGGGGGTACGCAGATACGCAGTATTTT.

The chain recombines TRBV6-1 with TRBJ2-5; TRBD1 aligns across 7 bases. The DNA end is a closer match to TRBJ2-7, so the J assignment may be wrong. CDR3 size: 14 residues. CDR1 and CDR2 (germline): MNHNS, SASEGT. In DNA form, the CDR3 reads TGTGCCAGCAGCCGCAGACAGGGAATTAACGAGCAGTACTTC. This codes for CASSRRQGINEQYF.

The chain has TRBV7-8 and TRBJ2-1; a weak D match, TRBD1 (5 bases). This CDR3 has 14 residues. CDR1 and CDR2 from the germline V gene are SGHVS and FQNEAQ. The V and J ends lost 3 bases and 10 bases respectively, with 16 bases between them. As DNA, the CDR3 is TGTGCCAGCAGCTTGGACATGGGTACCCACGAGCAGTTCTTC. Translating gives CASSLDMGTHEQFF.

Turning to this clonotype: The conserved phenylalanine or tryptophan normally closing the CDR3 is absent here, so this likely arose from a read error. The chain's CDR3 is CASSLGQPASGSVTYNEQFL. The CDR3 region has the DNA TGTGCCAGCAGTTTAGGACAGCCGGCTAGCGGGAGTGTCACCTACAATGAGCAGTTCTTA. The gene calls are TRBV6-5 and TRBJ2-1, with TRBD2 matching over 10 bases. The CDR3 is 20 amino acids. Germline V lookup: CDR1 MNHEY, CDR2 SVGAGI. V was clipped by 4 bases and J by 2 bases; unmatched bases: 17.

The sample holds one count of this clonotype. The chain uses TRBV6-4 and TRBJ2-2; D ambiguous. Germline CDR1 reads MRHNA; CDR2 reads SNTAGT. The CDR3 length is 14 residues. V lost 2 bases and J 4 bases, leaving 8 bases between the germline ends. CDR3 sequence (DNA): TGTGCCAGCAGTGACGGGTACGCCACCGGGGAGCTGTTTTTT. It is translated as CASSDGYATGELFF.

The rearrangement uses TRBV27 and TRBJ1-2; possible D gene TRBD1, 5 bases. CDR3 length: 17 residues. Germline V gene lookup returns CDR1 MNHEY and CDR2 SMNVEV (reference sequence). Trimming removed 1 base at V and 1 base at J, with 16 bases between. The CDR3 DNA follows: TGTGCCAGCAGTTTATACGCCCCAGGGACGGGTAACTATGGCTACACCTTC. Protein: CASSLYAPGTGNYGYTF.

Only one count was recorded for this clonotype. The chain is built from TRBV6-1 and TRBJ2-1; possibly TRBD1 or TRBD2 for D (5 bases each). Germline CDR1 is MNHNS and CDR2 is SASEGT. The CDR3 contains 10 residues. Trimming removed 8 bases at V and 10 bases at J, with 9 bases between. CDR3 protein: CASERGEQFF. For the CDR3, the DNA is TGTGCCAGCGAGAGGGGAGAGCAGTTCTTC.

The chain joins TRBV6-1 to TRBJ2-1; 12 nucleotides match TRBD2. This CDR3 is 18 amino acids long. Trimming took 3 bases from V and 2 from J; bases not matched to a gene: 8. From germline, CDR1 is MNHNS and CDR2 SASEGT. The CDR3 DNA reads TGTGCCAGCAGTGACTGGACTAGCGGGATAGTCACCTACAATGAGCAGTTCTTC. It specifies CASSDWTSGIVTYNEQFF.

This clonotype was picked up a small number of times. The V call is TRBV6-1, the J call TRBJ2-1, with 7 bases that match TRBD1. The trim removed 6 bases at V and 6 bases at J, leaving 8 bases unmatched. Germline CDR1 reads MNHNS; CDR2 reads SASEGT. The length of the CDR3 is 14 residues. The CDR3 sequence is CASRGTARSNEQFF. The CDR3 nucleotides are TGTGCCAGCAGAGGGACAGCAAGATCCAATGAGCAGTTCTTC.

This chain uses TRBV6-1 with TRBJ2-2, with TRBD2 matching over 12 bases. CDR3 size: 17 residues. V was pared by 8 bases and J by 4 bases, with 11 bases of the junction left unmatched. CDR1 and CDR2 from the germline V gene are MNHNS and SASEGT. CDR3 DNA: TGTGCCAGCCTCGGGCTAGCGGGAGGGCCGGTCACCGGGGAGCTGTTTTTT. It codes for CASLGLAGGPVTGELFF.

Only a few counts were recorded for this clonotype. A junction boundary mismatches the germline segment, possibly from a read error. This chain connects TRBV7-2 to TRBJ2-5, with 11 bases lining up with TRBD1. Per germline, CDR1 SGHTA and CDR2 FQGNSA. The CDR3 runs 15 residues. The CDR3 spells CASSFAGTGGETQYF. Here the CDR3 DNA reads TGTGCCAGCAGCTTCGCCGGGACAGGGGGAGAGACCCAGTACTTT.

In its sample, this clonotype was seen a few times. The rearrangement joins TRBV12-3 or TRBV12-4 to TRBJ2-1; D call uncertain. The J call is in doubt because the DNA end fits TRBJ2-7 better. The CDR3 has 14 amino acids. In DNA form, the CDR3 reads TGTGCCAGCAGTTTAGATAGTCGGACGGGCGAGCAGTACTTC. Translation gives CASSLDSRTGEQYF.

V gene TRBV6-1 combines with J gene TRBJ2-7; 7 bases match TRBD2. Germline values: CDR1 MNHNS, CDR2 SASEGT. The CDR3 is 16 residues long. V dropped 1 base and J dropped 1; count of bases not matched to a gene: 7. CDR3: CASSEVGTTLSYEQYF. Written as DNA, the CDR3 is TGTGCCAGCAGTGAAGTTGGGACTACTCTATCCTACGAGCAGTACTTC.